This is a list of T cell receptor beta chains from one sample in a study of T cell responses to AZD1222 COVID-19 vaccine. Generated by immunoSEQ multiplex PCR, the TCRdb table keeps only in-frame clones and is missing some. The sample has about 99,000 clones, around nine tenths seen once. Sequencing used peripheral blood, obtained on day 0 of AZD1222 vaccination. The receptors were sampled from an adult in good health. Each CDR3 is given with its conserved first and last residue. The order of the fields is J gene, D gene, V gene, CDR3 protein. D genes are given only for firm matches.

J gene: TRBJ1-3; D gene: -; V gene: TRBV28; CDR3 protein: CASLISGGSFGNTIYF
J gene: TRBJ1-2; D gene: -; V gene: TRBV5-4; CDR3 protein: CASSQGQGGYTF
J gene: TRBJ1-1; D gene: TRBD1; V gene: TRBV19; CDR3 protein: CASRSGTGSWEAFF
J gene: TRBJ2-2; D gene: TRBD1; V gene: TRBV4-3; CDR3 protein: CASSQSTGGAGELFF
J gene: TRBJ2-7; D gene: -; V gene: TRBV21-1; CDR3 protein: CASSKGPGTGTTYEQYF
J gene: TRBJ2-1; D gene: -; V gene: TRBV3-1/TRBV3-2; CDR3 protein: CASSLIGEQFF
J gene: TRBJ2-7; D gene: TRBD2; V gene: TRBV9; CDR3 protein: CASSGGTSLGEQYF
J gene: TRBJ1-5; D gene: -; V gene: TRBV19; CDR3 protein: CASSTAGHNQPQHF
J gene: TRBJ1-1; D gene: -; V gene: TRBV7-3; CDR3 protein: CASSEWGATRNTEAFF
J gene: TRBJ2-3; D gene: -; V gene: TRBV10-1; CDR3 protein: CASSEVPGLTTDTQYF
J gene: TRBJ2-7; D gene: -; V gene: TRBV18; CDR3 protein: CASSPTGVSYEQYF
J gene: TRBJ2-5; D gene: TRBD2; V gene: TRBV9; CDR3 protein: CASSVTSAWETQYF
J gene: TRBJ1-2; D gene: -; V gene: TRBV19; CDR3 protein: CASSPGPRRGYTF
J gene: TRBJ1-2; D gene: -; V gene: TRBV6-1; CDR3 protein: CASSEMAGYGYTF
J gene: TRBJ2-6; D gene: -; V gene: TRBV4-1; CDR3 protein: CASSQPDSYHSGANVLTF